The present TCR beta chain was sequenced within a study of blood T cell repertoires in COVID-19. Study background: COVID-19 samples collected from the United States, Italy and Spain covered acute and convalescent phases. The cDNA or gDNA used as material had been derived from T cells, B-cell-depleted T cells, or PBMCs.

This CDR3 has 15 amino acids. Trimming cost V 5 bases and J 2 bases, with 16 bases left between them. The germline gives CDR1 SGHTS, CDR2 YDEGEE. Authors' data handling: From reference gene primer amplification, estimates of nucleated cell counts were derived. Only in-frame clones appear in the TCRdb table, and some are missing; sequencing was by immunoSEQ multiplex PCR. The V and J calls and clone size were taken over from that table, and D and trimming were inferred from the DNA. The sample carries 86,000 or so clones, roughly 78% recorded once. What was sequenced was peripheral blood. The chain combines TRBV5-8 with TRBJ2-5; D is uncertain. The clonotype was recovered from an elderly woman with acute or convalescent COVID-19. CDR3 in amino acids: CASSSSVGPQETQYF. DNA for the CDR3: TGTGCCAGCAGTTCTTCTGTTGGGCCTCAAGAGACCCAGTACTTC. The variable domain in full, with the rest retrieved from reference TRBV5-8 and TRBJ2-5, is EAGVTQSPTHLIKTRGQQATLRCSPISGHTSVYWYQQALGLGLQFLLWYDEGEERNRGNFPPRFSGRQFPNYSSELNVNALELEDSALYLCASSSSVGPQETQYFGPGTRLLVL.